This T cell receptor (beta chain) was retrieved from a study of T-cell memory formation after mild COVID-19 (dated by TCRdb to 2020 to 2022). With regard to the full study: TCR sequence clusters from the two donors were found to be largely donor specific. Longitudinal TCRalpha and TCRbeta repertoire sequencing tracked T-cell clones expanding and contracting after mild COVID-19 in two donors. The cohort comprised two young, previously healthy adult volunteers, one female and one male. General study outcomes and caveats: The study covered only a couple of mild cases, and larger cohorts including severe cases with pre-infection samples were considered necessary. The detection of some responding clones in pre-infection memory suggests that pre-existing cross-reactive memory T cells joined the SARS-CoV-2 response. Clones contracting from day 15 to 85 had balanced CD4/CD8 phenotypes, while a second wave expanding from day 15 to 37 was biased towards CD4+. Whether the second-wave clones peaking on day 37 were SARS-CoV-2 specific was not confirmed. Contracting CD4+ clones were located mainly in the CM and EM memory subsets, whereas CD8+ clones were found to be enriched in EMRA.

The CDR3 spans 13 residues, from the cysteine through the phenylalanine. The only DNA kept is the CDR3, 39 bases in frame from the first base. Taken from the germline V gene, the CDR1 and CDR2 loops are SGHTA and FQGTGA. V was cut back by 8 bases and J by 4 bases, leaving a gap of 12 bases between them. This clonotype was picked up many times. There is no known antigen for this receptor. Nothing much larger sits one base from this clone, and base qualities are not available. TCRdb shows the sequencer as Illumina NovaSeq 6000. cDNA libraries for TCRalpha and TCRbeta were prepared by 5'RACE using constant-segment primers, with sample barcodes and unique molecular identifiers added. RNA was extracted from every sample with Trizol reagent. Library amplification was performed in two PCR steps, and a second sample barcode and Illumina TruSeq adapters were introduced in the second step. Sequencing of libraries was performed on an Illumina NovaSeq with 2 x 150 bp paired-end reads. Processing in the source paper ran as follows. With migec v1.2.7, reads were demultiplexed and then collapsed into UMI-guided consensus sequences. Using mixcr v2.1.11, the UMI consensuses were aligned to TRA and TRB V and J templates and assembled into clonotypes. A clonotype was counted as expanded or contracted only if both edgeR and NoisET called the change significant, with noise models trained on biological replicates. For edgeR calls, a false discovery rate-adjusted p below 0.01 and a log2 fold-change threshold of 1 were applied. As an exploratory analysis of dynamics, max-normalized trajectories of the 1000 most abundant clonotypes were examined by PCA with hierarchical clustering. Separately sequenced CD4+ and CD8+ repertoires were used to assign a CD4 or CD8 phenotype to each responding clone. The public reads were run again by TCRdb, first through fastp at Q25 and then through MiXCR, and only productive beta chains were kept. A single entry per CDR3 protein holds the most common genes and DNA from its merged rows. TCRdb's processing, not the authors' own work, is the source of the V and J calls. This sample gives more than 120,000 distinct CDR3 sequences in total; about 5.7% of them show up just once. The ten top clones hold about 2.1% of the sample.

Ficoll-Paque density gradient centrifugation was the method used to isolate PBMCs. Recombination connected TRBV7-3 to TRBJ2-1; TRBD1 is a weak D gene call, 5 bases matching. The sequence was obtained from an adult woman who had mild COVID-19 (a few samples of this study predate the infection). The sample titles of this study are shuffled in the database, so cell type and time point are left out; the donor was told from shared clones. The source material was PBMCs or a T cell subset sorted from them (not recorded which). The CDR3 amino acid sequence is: CASGAQPYNEQFF. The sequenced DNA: TGTGCCAGCGGGGCACAACCTTACAATGAGCAGTTCTTC.